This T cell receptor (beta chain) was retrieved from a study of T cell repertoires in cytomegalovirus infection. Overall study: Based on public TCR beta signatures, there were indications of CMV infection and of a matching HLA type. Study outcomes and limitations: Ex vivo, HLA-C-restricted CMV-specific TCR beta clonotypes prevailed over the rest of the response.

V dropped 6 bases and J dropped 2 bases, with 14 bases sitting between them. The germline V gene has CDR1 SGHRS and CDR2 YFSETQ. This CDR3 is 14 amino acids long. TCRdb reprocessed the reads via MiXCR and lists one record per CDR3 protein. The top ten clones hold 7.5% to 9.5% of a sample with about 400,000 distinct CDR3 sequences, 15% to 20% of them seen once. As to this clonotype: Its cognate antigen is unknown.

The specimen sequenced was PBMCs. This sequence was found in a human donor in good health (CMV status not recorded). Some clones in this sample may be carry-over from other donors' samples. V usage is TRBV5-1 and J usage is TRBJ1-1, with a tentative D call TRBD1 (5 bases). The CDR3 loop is CASTEPRGNTEAFF. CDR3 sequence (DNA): TGCGCCAGCACTGAACCGAGGGGTAACACTGAAGCTTTCTTT.